These T cell receptor beta chains were read from a single sample in a study of blood T cell repertoires in COVID-19. This table comes from immunoSEQ multiplex PCR, and its TCRdb copy is limited to in-frame clones, with some not included. The top ten hold 3.5% to 5% of the sample, which has fewer than 400,000 clones, around 86% seen once. The material sequenced was PBMCs or T cells enriched from blood (not recorded which). The receptors come from a man aged 30 to 39 who had recovered from COVID-19. The CDR3 runs from the conserved cysteine through the conserved F or W. The D gene is left open where the match is weak. Clone size, where shown, is once, few, many, or a class for clones that have expanded.

j_call cdr3_length clone_size v_call d_call cdr3_aa cdr3_nt
TRBJ2-1 14 . TRBV6-5 . CASNRDFSGNEQFF TGTGCCAGCAACCGGGACTTCTCTGGGAATGAGCAGTTCTTC
TRBJ2-1 16 . TRBV5-1 . CASSPPGTLVHNEQFF TGCGCCAGCAGCCCGCCCGGGACTTTGGTCCACAATGAGCAGTTCTTC
TRBJ1-2 14 . TRBV19 . CASSRTTSNYGYTF TGTGCCAGTAGTCGGACAACGAGTAACTATGGCTACACCTTC
TRBJ1-5 17 . TRBV9 . CASSVGSGIGSNQPQHF TGTGCCAGCAGCGTAGGGTCAGGAATAGGTAGCAATCAGCCCCAGCATTTT
TRBJ1-3 16 . TRBV30 . CAWSVLGAGSGNTIYF TGTGCCTGGAGTGTACTGGGGGCCGGCTCTGGAAACACCATATATTTT
TRBJ1-5 14 . TRBV5-6 TRBD1 CASSLTGGDQPQHF TGTGCCAGCAGCCTGACAGGGGGAGATCAGCCCCAGCATTTT
TRBJ2-7 16 . TRBV3-1/TRBV3-2 . CASSQAHLAEPTKQYF TGTGCCAGCAGCCAAGCTCACCTAGCCGAACCTACGAAGCAGTACTTC
TRBJ1-2 11 . TRBV18 . CASSPQERYTF TGTGCCAGCTCACCACAAGAGCGCTACACCTTC
TRBJ1-5 15 . TRBV5-6 TRBD1 CASSLGGRGPQPQHF TGTGCCAGCAGCTTGGGTGGCAGGGGGCCTCAGCCCCAGCATTTT
TRBJ1-1 16 . TRBV27 TRBD1 CASSPGTGPFNTEAFF TGTGCCAGCAGTCCTGGGACAGGGCCCTTCAACACTGAAGCTTTCTTT
TRBJ2-5 13 . TRBV6-5 . CASSRSSQETQYF TGTGCCAGCAGTCGCAGTTCCCAAGAGACCCAGTACTTC
TRBJ2-2 15 . TRBV5-1 TRBD2 CASSLAASGPGELFF TGCGCCAGCAGCTTGGCTGCTAGCGGCCCCGGGGAGCTGTTTTTT
TRBJ2-3 17 . TRBV18 TRBD1 CASSPPGVETGGNTQYF TGTGCCAGCTCACCACCGGGGGTTGAGACAGGGGGCAATACGCAGTATTTT
TRBJ1-1 15 . TRBV9 . CASSVEGQRNTEAFF TGTGCCAGCAGCGTAGAGGGACAAAGGAACACTGAAGCTTTCTTT
TRBJ2-3 15 . TRBV10-2 TRBD1 CASSYGTGGTDTQYF TGCGCCAGCAGTTACGGGACAGGGGGCACAGATACGCAGTATTTT
TRBJ2-2 15 . TRBV5-1 TRBD2 CATTALAGFTGELFF TGCGCCACCACAGCCCTAGCGGGCTTCACCGGGGAGCTGTTTTTT
TRBJ1-6 15 once TRBV28 . CASRVGVSYNSPLHF TGTGCCAGCAGGGTAGGGGTCTCCTATAATTCACCCCTCCACTTT
TRBJ2-1 15 . TRBV7-6 TRBD2 CASSLAGGPPNEQFF TGTGCCAGCAGCTTAGCGGGAGGGCCACCCAATGAGCAGTTCTTC
TRBJ2-7 12 . TRBV30 . CAWSVRLEEQYF TGTGCCTGGAGTGTACGGTTGGAGGAGCAGTACTTC
TRBJ2-3 15 . TRBV11-3 TRBD1 CASSSGQGVTDTQYF TGTGCCAGCAGCTCAGGACAGGGGGTCACAGATACGCAGTATTTT
TRBJ2-2 16 . TRBV11-1 . CASSPAGSGRRGELFF TGTGCCAGCAGCCCTGCGGGGAGCGGACGGAGGGGGGAGCTGTTTTTT
TRBJ2-1 16 . TRBV6-5 TRBD1 CASSYTTGTGDREQFF TGTGCCAGCAGTTACACAACCGGGACAGGGGATCGGGAGCAGTTCTTC
TRBJ2-1 15 . TRBV5-1 . CAGPRAGLSYNEQFF TGCGCCGGCCCAAGGGCAGGGTTGTCCTACAATGAGCAGTTCTTC
TRBJ1-1 14 once TRBV25-1 . CASSERLSGTEAFF TGTGCCAGCAGTGAAAGGCTTTCGGGCACTGAAGCTTTCTTT
TRBJ1-1 11 few TRBV12-3/TRBV12-4 . CASTGNTEAFF TGTGCCAGCACGGGGAACACTGAAGCTTTCTTT
TRBJ1-4 15 . TRBV4-2 . CASSPSEGGDEKLFF TGTGCCAGCAGCCCCAGCGAGGGAGGGGATGAAAAACTGTTTTTT
TRBJ1-5 15 . TRBV15 TRBD1 CATRENTGVRQPQHF TGTGCCACCAGGGAGAATACAGGGGTAAGACAGCCCCAGCATTTT
TRBJ1-2 13 . TRBV2 TRBD1 CASRYDRENGYTF TGTGCCAGCAGATATGACAGGGAAAATGGCTACACCTTC
TRBJ1-2 16 . TRBV6-1 TRBD1 CASSGQTGGIVYGYTF TGTGCCAGCAGTGGCCAGACAGGGGGCATCGTTTATGGCTACACCTTC
TRBJ2-7 13 . TRBV19 TRBD1 CASSLGTGPEQYF TGTGCCAGTAGTCTCGGGACAGGGCCCGAGCAGTACTTC
TRBJ2-1 14 . TRBV29-1 TRBD2 CSVAPGLAGHEQFF TGCAGCGTTGCCCCGGGACTAGCTGGGCATGAGCAGTTCTTC